The source of this T cell receptor beta chain is a study of blood T cells in healthy people across ages. The study's findings and limits: Per million T cells, TCR beta diversity dropped about linearly as age rose.

This clonotype has only a few counts. Its antigen remains unknown. A second PCR, run for roughly 7 to 12 cycles, used a sample-barcoded 5' primer plus a J-beta primer mix. TCRdb itself ran the 5' RACE reads through MiXCR, one entry per CDR3 protein. The table lists fewer than 700,000 distinct CDR3 sequences, under 55% of them singletons, with roughly 25% in the top ten. Per sample, a minimum of 6.5 million PBMCs were isolated. The germline V gene encodes CDR1 GTSNPN and CDR2 SVGIG (reference sequence). Losses at the gene ends were 2 bases for V and 2 bases for J; bases not matched to a gene: 4. This CDR3 comprises 15 residues.

The sequenced sample was blood. This clonotype was obtained from a man aged 80 or over in good health. This chain uses TRBV30 with TRBJ2-3; 10 bases line up with TRBD1. In nucleotides, the CDR3 is TGTGCCTGGAGTAAGGACAGGGGGAACACAGATACGCAGTATTTT. Its translation is CAWSKDRGNTDTQYF. Together with reference TRBV30 and TRBJ2-3, the CDR3 gives the full variable domain: SQTIHQWPATLVQPVGSPLSLECTVEGTSNPNLYWYRQAAGRGLQLLFYSVGIGQISSEVPQNLSASRPQDRQFILSSKKLLLSDSGFYLCAWSKDRGNTDTQYFGPGTRLTVL.